Listed below are T cell receptor beta chains from one sample, sequenced in a study of early T cells in non-severe SARS-CoV-2 infection. In TCRdb, the 5' RACE reads were re-called with MiXCR into one record per CDR3 protein. The sample includes tens of thousands of distinct CDR3 sequences, over 9.5% of them seen just once. The source material was whole blood, sampled at baseline. These receptors were obtained from an adult who was a healthcare worker with PCR-confirmed SARS-CoV-2 infection or an uninfected control (not recorded which). CDR3s include the opening cysteine and the closing phenylalanine or tryptophan. Each record gives: V gene, J gene, D gene, clone size, CDR3 protein, CDR3 DNA. The D gene is left open where the match is weak. Clone size, where shown, is once, few, many, or a class for clones that have expanded.

TRBV12-3/TRBV12-4	TRBJ2-7	TRBD1	few	CASSVLWGQGSYEQYF	TGTGCCAGCAGTGTCTTGTGGGGACAGGGAAGCTACGAGCAGTACTTC
TRBV7-8	TRBJ2-1	NA	few	CASSLKGYNEQFF	TGTGCCAGCAGCCTAAAAGGCTACAATGAGCAGTTCTTC
TRBV10-2	TRBJ2-2	NA	NA	CASRDYTGELFF	TGCGCCAGCAGAGATTACACCGGGGAGCTGTTTTTT
TRBV20-1	TRBJ2-3	NA	many	CSARASRSTDTQYF	TGCAGTGCTAGGGCATCTCGAAGCACAGATACGCAGTATTTT
TRBV28	TRBJ1-1	NA	NA	CASSPSGRGRFTEAFF	TGTGCCAGCAGTCCTTCGGGCAGGGGTAGGTTCACTGAAGCTTTCTTT
TRBV2	TRBJ2-1	NA	NA	CASRPLSDEQFF	TGTGCCAGCAGACCCTTGAGCGATGAGCAGTTCTTC
TRBV9	TRBJ2-3	NA	many	CASSISTDTQYF	TGTGCCAGCAGCATTAGCACAGATACGCAGTATTTT
TRBV29-1	TRBJ2-1	NA	NA	CSAADVGVAPYEQFF	TGCAGCGCCGCTGACGTAGGGGTGGCCCCATATGAGCAGTTCTTC
TRBV6-5	TRBJ2-3	TRBD2	NA	CASSSRLAGGGQREYF	TGTGCCAGCAGCTCGAGACTAGCGGGAGGGGGCCAACGGGAGTATTTT
TRBV3-1	TRBJ2-7	NA	few	CASSQGAEGSYEQYF	TGTGCCAGCAGCCAAGGCGCTGAGGGCTCCTACGAGCAGTACTTC
TRBV29-1	TRBJ2-1	NA	few	CSARPSYNEQFF	TGCAGCGCCCGCCCCTCCTACAATGAGCAGTTCTTC
TRBV6-6	TRBJ2-7	TRBD2	few	CASSYSTSGAYEQYF	TGTGCCAGCAGTTACTCGACTAGCGGGGCCTACGAGCAGTACTTC
TRBV6-5	TRBJ2-5	NA	NA	CASSYGWETQYF	TGTGCCAGCAGTTACGGATGGGAGACCCAGTACTTC
TRBV11-2	TRBJ1-6	TRBD1	NA	CASSLERQGYNSPLHF	TGTGCCAGCAGCTTAGAGAGACAGGGCTATAATTCACCCCTCCACTTT
TRBV5-6	TRBJ1-5	NA	many	CASSRTGSNQPQHF	TGTGCCAGCAGTAGAACAGGTTCCAATCAGCCCCAGCATTTT